One and the same sample provided the 9 T cell receptor beta chains below, sequenced in a study of T cells after yellow fever vaccination. TCRdb fed the 5' RACE reads into MiXCR, producing one record per CDR3 protein. This repertoire shows some 500,000 distinct CDR3 sequences, approximately 13% found once; its top ten account for about 14%. The input for sequencing was PBMCs, taken on the day of the yellow fever booster vaccination. The receptor source for this set is a man aged 25 to 40 who received the YFV17D yellow fever vaccine.

The rearrangement links TRBV29-1 to TRBJ1-4; D is ambiguous. V gave up 3 bases and J gave up 10 bases, with 9 bases separating them. Germline V lookup: CDR1 SQVTM, CDR2 ANQGSEA. The CDR3 loop spans 11 amino acids. CDR3 nucleotide sequence: TGCAGCGTTGAGGAACCGGGAAAACTGTTTTTT. Translating it yields CSVEEPGKLFF.

This clonotype was counted only a few times. This sequence joins TRBV6-2 or TRBV6-3 and TRBJ1-1, with 9 bases aligning to TRBD1. Looked up from germline, CDR1 is MNHEY and CDR2 is SVGEGT. The CDR3 totals 16 residues. J lost 2 bases, V lost 3 bases, and 7 bases had no gene match. CDR3 residues: CASSYSTGGGNTEAFF. The CDR3, as DNA: TGTGCCAGCAGTTATTCGACAGGGGGGGGCAACACTGAAGCTTTCTTT.

This clonotype showed up just a few times. The V gene is TRBV5-4, the J gene TRBJ2-1; 14 nucleotides align to TRBD2. With 5 bases clipped from V and 5 bases from J, the junction kept 3 bases outside the gene matches. The CDR3 runs to 15 residues. Germline loops: CDR1 SGHNT, CDR2 YYREEE (reference sequence). For the CDR3, the DNA is TGTGCCAGCAGGTCGGGACTAGCGGGGGACAATGAGCAGTTCTTC. It specifies CASRSGLAGDNEQFF.

The chain couples TRBV5-1 to TRBJ2-7, with D perhaps matching TRBD1 (5 bases). CDR1 is SGHRS, CDR2 YFSETQ, per germline. Trimming pared 0 bases from V and 3 bases from J, leaving 13 bases between. CDR3 size: 15 residues. The CDR3 DNA sequence: TGCGCCAGCAGCTTGGCCGTTGGACACCTCTACGAGCAGTACTTC. It yields the protein CASSLAVGHLYEQYF. The full variable domain, rest sourced from reference TRBV5-1 and TRBJ2-7, is KAGVTQTPRYLIKTRGQQVTLSCSPISGHRSVSWYQQTPGQGLQFLFEYFSETQRNKGNFPGRFSGRQFSNSRSEMNVSTLELGDSALYLCASSLAVGHLYEQYFGPGTRLTVT.

This clonotype showed up just a few times. V is TRBV20-1 and J is TRBJ1-2; D remains unclear. The CDR3 has 13 residues. V was clipped by 0 bases and J by 5 bases, with 10 bases between them. The V gene's germline CDR1 is DFQATT and CDR2 SNEGSKA (reference sequence). The CDR3 region is CSARDPGGYGYTF. CDR3 DNA: TGCAGTGCTAGAGATCCAGGTGGTTATGGCTACACCTTC.

The chain joins TRBV29-1 to TRBJ1-2; D unclear. V dropped 4 bases and J dropped 1 base, with 13 bases sitting between them. There are 14 residues in the CDR3. Germline V gene sequence: CDR1 SQVTM, CDR2 ANQGSEA. CDR3 nucleotide sequence: TGCAGCGTTGTGGAGGCTGTCCTTAACTATGGCTACACCTTC. Protein: CSVVEAVLNYGYTF.

The chain combines TRBV7-3 with TRBJ2-7, with 9 bases identical to TRBD2. Germline loops: CDR1 SGHTA, CDR2 FQGTGA. The CDR3 has 23 amino acids. J lost 2 bases, V lost 0 bases, and 26 bases had no gene match. The CDR3 DNA reads TGTGCCAGCAGCTTAACCCTAGCGGGAATACTGACTGATTCCTCTAGTGATGCCTACGAGCAGTACTTC. This codes for CASSLTLAGILTDSSSDAYEQYF.

V is TRBV6-1 and J is TRBJ1-3; weak D call: TRBD1 (6 bases). Germline CDR1 reads MNHNS; CDR2 reads SASEGT. Trimming took 7 bases from V and 0 from J, leaving 10 bases between them. The CDR3 covers 14 residues. The CDR3 coding sequence is TGTGCCAGCAAGACAGGCAGCTCTGGAAACACCATATATTTT. Its protein is CASKTGSSGNTIYF.

The chain has TRBV12-5 and TRBJ2-1; perhaps TRBD1 as D (6 bases). V shed 5 bases and J shed 2 bases, with 10 bases lying between them. Germline values: CDR1 LGHNT, CDR2 FRNRAP. The CDR3 sequence is 14 residues long. The CDR3 sequence: CASGASGAYNEQFF. Written as DNA, the CDR3 is TGTGCTAGTGGTGCTTCAGGGGCCTACAATGAGCAGTTCTTC.